This entry lists 25 T cell receptor beta chains sequenced from one sample in a study of T cell changes during pregnancy in multiple sclerosis. Libraries were prepared by immunoSEQ multiplex PCR; TCRdb keeps only in-frame clonotypes and omits some of them. The sample yields around 70,000 clones, around 94% seen once. Source: peripheral blood, taken in the third trimester of pregnancy. These receptors all stem from a female donor with multiple sclerosis, enrolled in a pregnancy study.

The table lists this clone with a count of one. V is TRBV9 and J is TRBJ1-2; 7 bases fit TRBD1. V lost 3 bases, J lost 7 bases, and 9 bases stayed unmatched. This CDR3 has 14 amino acids. Per germline, CDR1 SGDLS and CDR2 YYNGEE. In DNA form, the CDR3 reads TGTGCCAGCAGCGCCAGGGGGGCTTTTGTTGGCTACACCTTC. It yields the protein CASSARGAFVGYTF.

The chain combines TRBV30 with TRBJ1-2; D not resolved. There are 11 residues in the CDR3. Germline values: CDR1 GTSNPN, CDR2 SVGIG (reference sequence). Between the trimmed V and J ends, which lost 3 bases and 5 bases, there was a span of 7 bases. The CDR3 region is CAWRGGYGYTF. The CDR3 DNA reads TGTGCCTGGAGGGGAGGGTATGGCTACACCTTC.

The chain links TRBV13 to TRBJ2-7; the match to TRBD1 covers 8 bases. Unmatched junction bases numbered 13, after V lost 3 bases and J lost 6 bases. The CDR3 consists of 16 residues. Germline V gives CDR1 PRHDT, CDR2 FYEKMQ (reference sequence). The CDR3 is CASSLIRTDRAVEQYF. In DNA, the CDR3 is TGTGCCAGCAGCTTGATTCGGACGGACAGGGCGGTCGAGCAGTACTTC.

This chain uses TRBV6-5 with TRBJ1-2, with TRBD1 as a possible D gene (5 bases). Germline lookup yields CDR1 MNHEY and CDR2 SVGAGI. V dropped 0 bases and J dropped 8 bases, with 16 bases sitting between them. This CDR3 has 15 amino acids. The CDR3: CASSYSIGGDRGYTF. Written as DNA, the CDR3 is TGTGCCAGCAGTTACTCGATTGGGGGGGATCGGGGCTACACCTTC.

The rearrangement joins TRBV9 to TRBJ2-5, with 7 bases fitting TRBD1. V lost 4 bases to trimming and J lost 5 bases; unmatched junction nucleotides: 8. CDR3 size: 14 residues. Germline V gene sequence: CDR1 SGDLS, CDR2 YYNGEE. The CDR3 here is CASSPGQVQETQYF. DNA for the CDR3: TGTGCCAGCAGCCCCGGACAGGTTCAGGAGACCCAGTACTTC. The whole variable domain, filled in from reference TRBV9 and TRBJ2-5, reads DSGVTQTPKHLITATGQRVTLRCSPRSGDLSVYWYQQSLDQGLQFLIQYYNGEERAKGNILERFSAQQFPDLHSELNLSSLELGDSALYFCASSPGQVQETQYFGPGTRLLVL.

The chain combines TRBV7-9 with TRBJ2-7; 7 nucleotides align to TRBD1. The CDR3 has 14 residues. The V gene end was trimmed by 4 bases and the J gene end by 5 bases; junction bases not matched to a gene: 8. Looked up from germline, CDR1 is SEHNR and CDR2 is FQNEAQ (reference sequence). CDR3 nucleotides: TGTGCCAGCAGCTCCCGGGACAGCAGAGACGAGCAGTACTTC. Its translation: CASSSRDSRDEQYF.

V gene TRBV9 combines with J gene TRBJ1-1, with 9 nucleotides matching TRBD1. This CDR3 has 17 residues. V lost 5 bases, J lost 1 base, and 12 bases stayed unmatched. Germline V gives CDR1 SGDLS, CDR2 YYNGEE. CDR3 bases: TGTGCCAGCAGACCGGGACAGGGAGGATTTTCGAACACTGAAGCTTTCTTT. It is translated as CASRPGQGGFSNTEAFF.

This chain uses TRBV7-3 with TRBJ2-3; D is perhaps TRBD2 (6 bases). Germline assignment: CDR1 SGHTA and CDR2 FQGTGA. The CDR3 is 15 amino acids. V was cut by 5 bases and J by 2 bases, with 14 bases left in between. The CDR3 DNA reads TGTGCCAGCAGCCTTCTGACTAGTACCACAGATACGCAGTATTTT. Encoded protein: CASSLLTSTTDTQYF.

In nucleotides, the CDR3 is TGTGCCAGCACTAAAGCGGGAGCATACCCGGATACGCAGTATTTT. Protein product: CASTKAGAYPDTQYF. The V gene is TRBV2, the J gene TRBJ2-3; 8 nucleotides match TRBD2. The CDR3 covers 15 residues. Germline V gene sequence: CDR1 SNHLY, CDR2 FYNNEI. V shed 7 bases, J shed 6 bases, and the junction held 12 bases outside the gene matches.

In this sample, this clone turned up once. V is TRBV5-8 and J is TRBJ1-3; weak D call: TRBD1 (6 bases). The germline gives CDR1 SGHTS, CDR2 YDEGEE. Trimming left V 0 bases short and J 0 bases short, with 10 bases between. This CDR3 has 16 amino acids. As DNA, the CDR3 is TGTGCCAGCAGCTTGGCCCTGACAGGCTCTGGAAACACCATATATTTT. Its protein is CASSLALTGSGNTIYF.

This chain joins TRBV5-4 and TRBJ2-3, with TRBD2 matching 7 bases. The trim removed 6 bases at V and 4 bases at J, leaving 8 bases unmatched. The CDR3 consists of 14 residues. Per germline, CDR1 SGHNT and CDR2 YYREEE (reference sequence). The CDR3 reads CASNRDYRPDTQYF. For the CDR3, the DNA is TGTGCCAGCAACCGGGACTACCGCCCAGATACGCAGTATTTT. The complete variable domain, with remaining parts taken from reference TRBV5-4 and TRBJ2-3, reads ETGVTQSPTHLIKTRGQQVTLRCSSQSGHNTVSWYQQALGQGPQFIFQYYREEENGRGNFPPRFSGLQFPNYSSELNVNALELDDSALYLCASNRDYRPDTQYFGPGTRLTVL.

This clone was detected only a few times. The genes are TRBV14 and TRBJ1-1, with D hard to call. This CDR3 contains 14 residues. V was clipped by 4 bases and J by 4 bases, with 13 bases between them. The germline V gene has CDR1 SGHDN and CDR2 FVKESK. The CDR3 region is CASSPWRPATEAFF. DNA for the CDR3: TGTGCCAGCAGCCCGTGGAGACCGGCCACTGAAGCTTTCTTT.

The CDR3 region has the DNA TGTGCCAGCCTGCATTACGGACAAACGAACACTGAAGCTTTCTTT. Protein: CASLHYGQTNTEAFF. The genes are TRBV27 and TRBJ1-1; possibly TRBD1 for D (5 bases). Germline V gene sequence: CDR1 MNHEY, CDR2 SMNVEV (reference sequence). Deletions cut 8 bases from V and 1 base from J, with 17 bases between. The CDR3 length is 15 residues.

The CDR3 region has the DNA TGTGCCAGTAGTATGCTAGCGGGGAGGGATGAGCAGTTCTTC. It specifies CASSMLAGRDEQFF. The V gene is TRBV19, the J gene TRBJ2-1, with 9 bases that match TRBD2. The CDR3 consists of 14 residues. J lost 8 bases, V lost 3 bases, and 5 bases had no gene match. Germline CDR1 LNHDA, CDR2 SQIVND (reference sequence).

V and J are TRBV11-2 and TRBJ2-1; no definite D call. The V gene's germline CDR1 is SGHAT and CDR2 FQNNGV. The length of the CDR3 is 14 residues. The ends were cut back, 0 bases at V and 9 bases at J, with 12 bases in the middle. CDR3 sequence reads: CASSLETTDGEQFF. CDR3 DNA sequence: TGTGCCAGCAGCTTAGAGACCACAGACGGTGAGCAGTTCTTC.

The chain combines TRBV7-6 with TRBJ1-5; D perhaps matches TRBD1 (5 bases). The CDR3 is 16 amino acids. V lost 1 base to trimming and J lost 4 bases, with 14 bases between them. Germline CDR1 SGHVS, CDR2 FNYEAQ. The CDR3 protein is CASSLGSGERNQPQHF. CDR3 in DNA: TGTGCCAGCAGCTTAGGATCGGGGGAGAGAAATCAGCCCCAGCATTTT.

The table lists this clone with a count of one. V gene TRBV5-1 combines with J gene TRBJ2-3; 10 nucleotides align to TRBD1. Germline assignment: CDR1 SGHRS and CDR2 YFSETQ. V dropped 4 bases and J dropped 4; count of bases not matched to a gene: 9. The CDR3 contains 16 residues. CDR3 DNA: TGCGCCAGCAGCCGACCGGGACAGGGGACCGCAGATACGCAGTATTTT. This sequence encodes CASSRPGQGTADTQYF.

This chain uses TRBV6-1 with TRBJ1-2; D is ambiguous. From germline, CDR1 is MNHNS and CDR2 SASEGT. This CDR3 has 13 amino acids. V dropped 2 bases and J dropped 4 bases, with 8 bases sitting between them. CDR3: CASSERQAYGYTF. Written as DNA, the CDR3 is TGTGCCAGCAGTGAAAGGCAGGCCTATGGCTACACCTTC.

As to this clone: Additional DNA sequences in this sample encode the identical CDR3. This chain connects TRBV10-3 to TRBJ2-5; the match to TRBD2 covers 15 bases. CDR1 and CDR2 from the germline V gene are ENHRY and SYGVKD. This CDR3 has 14 residues. J gave up 5 bases and V 8 bases, and 3 bases lay outside the gene matches. The CDR3 DNA reads as TGTGCCATCTGGGGGACTAGCGGGGGGGAGACCCAGTACTTC. Translation gives CAIWGTSGGETQYF.

J is TRBJ1-1 and V is TRBV19; a weak D match, TRBD1 (5 bases). V was trimmed by 7 bases and J by 4 bases, leaving 16 bases between them. Germline V gives CDR1 LNHDA, CDR2 SQIVND (reference sequence). The CDR3 is 14 amino acids. Written as DNA, the CDR3 is TGTGCCAGTAAAATTCCGGGGGATTTCACTGAAGCTTTCTTT. Amino acid sequence: CASKIPGDFTEAFF.

This clone has only one observation. V gene TRBV11-3 combines with J gene TRBJ1-1; a weak D match, TRBD1 (6 bases). Germline CDR1 reads SGHNT; CDR2 reads YENEEA. The V end was cut by 5 bases, the J end by 3 bases, with 10 bases between. The CDR3 is made up of 13 amino acids. The CDR3 nucleotides read TGTGCCAGCAGCCCGGGACAAGACACTGAAGCTTTCTTT. It specifies CASSPGQDTEAFF.

The chain couples TRBV19 to TRBJ1-5, with D uncertain. V lost 5 bases and J 5 bases, leaving 13 bases between the germline ends. The CDR3 consists of 14 residues. CDR1 and CDR2 (germline): LNHDA, SQIVND (reference sequence). CDR3 residues: CASSLLGGHQPQHF. Written as DNA, the CDR3 is TGTGCCAGTAGTCTCTTGGGAGGGCATCAGCCCCAGCATTTT.

The chain has TRBV6-1 and TRBJ1-5; 8 nucleotides line up with TRBD1. The germline V gene encodes CDR1 MNHNS and CDR2 SASEGT. The CDR3 has 15 amino acids. V was pared by 8 bases and J by 0 bases, with 6 bases of the junction left unmatched. CDR3 sequence reads: CASGQGVYSNQPQHF. The CDR3 DNA is TGTGCCAGCGGACAGGGAGTATATAGCAATCAGCCCCAGCATTTT.

The chain links TRBV25-1 to TRBJ1-2; D remains unclear. Trimming pared 3 bases from V and 5 bases from J, leaving 19 bases between. The CDR3 has 16 amino acids. CDR1 is MGHDK, CDR2 SYGVNS, per germline. CDR3 region: CASSDPGRGSGYGYTF. CDR3 bases: TGTGCCAGCAGTGACCCCGGGCGCGGGAGCGGATATGGCTACACCTTC.

The chain uses TRBV7-9 and TRBJ2-1, with TRBD2 matching over 10 bases. V gave up 3 bases and J gave up 5 bases; unmatched junction bases: 7. The CDR3 loop spans 16 amino acids. Germline CDR1 reads SEHNR; CDR2 reads FQNEAQ (reference sequence). CDR3 bases: TGTGCCAGCAGCTTCTCACTAGCGGGGCCTAACAATGAGCAGTTCTTC. Its protein product is CASSFSLAGPNNEQFF.